Listed here are 6 T cell receptor beta chains from one sample, sequenced in a study of T cell changes during pregnancy in multiple sclerosis. Measured with immunoSEQ multiplex PCR; TCRdb has only the in-frame clones, and not every one. Of 70,000 to 90,000 clones in the sample, over 80% were seen once. Source: PBMCs, taken in the first trimester of pregnancy. Receptors originate from a female donor in good health, serving as a control in a pregnancy study. Some clones in this sample may be carry-over from other donors' samples.

The J gene is TRBJ2-7, the V gene TRBV7-2; 11 nucleotides line up with TRBD1. CDR3 length: 13 amino acids. Germline CDR1 is SGHTA and CDR2 is FQGNSA. Losses at the gene ends were 6 bases for V and 7 bases for J; bases not matched to a gene: 5. The CDR3: CASRTGTGGEQYF. CDR3 nucleotide sequence: TGTGCCAGCAGGACCGGGACAGGGGGAGAGCAGTACTTC.

This rearrangement joins TRBV18 to TRBJ2-3, with 9 bases lining up with TRBD2. Germline V gene lookup returns CDR1 KGHSH and CDR2 LQKENI. This CDR3 comprises 15 residues. V lost 2 bases to trimming and J lost 5 bases; unmatched junction nucleotides: 5. The CDR3 region is CASSPEREVIDTQYF. CDR3 in DNA: TGTGCCAGCTCACCAGAGCGGGAGGTAATAGATACGCAGTATTTT. Supplemented by reference TRBV18 and TRBJ2-3, the full variable domain reads NAGVMQNPRHLVRRRGQEARLRCSPMKGHSHVYWYRQLPEEGLKFMVYLQKENIIDESGMPKERFSAEFPKEGPSILRIQQVVRGDSAAYFCASSPEREVIDTQYFGPGTRLTVL.

The chain recombines TRBV25-1 with TRBJ2-1; TRBD2 aligns across 10 bases. This CDR3 has 15 residues. CDR1 is MGHDK and CDR2 is SYGVNS in the germline V gene. The J segment lost 2 bases and the V segment lost 4 bases, leaving 2 bases of the junction unmatched. This CDR3 reads CASSGAGGPYNEQFF. DNA of the CDR3: TGTGCCAGCAGTGGAGCGGGAGGGCCCTACAATGAGCAGTTCTTC.

CDR3 loop: CAWSVLRGVAFF. In DNA form, the CDR3 reads TGTGCCTGGAGTGTACTGAGAGGCGTAGCTTTCTTT. The genes are TRBV30 and TRBJ1-1; D remains ambiguous. The CDR3 covers 12 residues. The V gene lost 0 bases and the J gene lost 10 bases, with 12 bases spanning the gap. Germline values: CDR1 GTSNPN, CDR2 SVGIG (reference sequence).

This clone was detected once. The chain joins TRBV11-2 to TRBJ2-7; D is unresolved. Germline CDR1 and CDR2: SGHAT and FQNNGV. The CDR3 sequence is 10 residues long. V was clipped by 8 bases and J by 4 bases, with 6 bases between them. The chain's CDR3 is CASARYEQYF. The CDR3 region has the DNA TGTGCCAGCGCCCGGTACGAGCAGTACTTC.

The sample holds a few counts of this clone. The rearrangement joins TRBV2 to TRBJ1-5, with D tentatively TRBD1 (6 bases). The V gene's germline CDR1 is SNHLY and CDR2 FYNNEI. The CDR3 contains 12 residues. The V end was cut by 3 bases, the J end by 7 bases, with 7 bases between. The CDR3 region is CASSDTGQPQHF. CDR3 in DNA: TGTGCCAGCAGTGATACAGGGCAGCCCCAGCATTTT.